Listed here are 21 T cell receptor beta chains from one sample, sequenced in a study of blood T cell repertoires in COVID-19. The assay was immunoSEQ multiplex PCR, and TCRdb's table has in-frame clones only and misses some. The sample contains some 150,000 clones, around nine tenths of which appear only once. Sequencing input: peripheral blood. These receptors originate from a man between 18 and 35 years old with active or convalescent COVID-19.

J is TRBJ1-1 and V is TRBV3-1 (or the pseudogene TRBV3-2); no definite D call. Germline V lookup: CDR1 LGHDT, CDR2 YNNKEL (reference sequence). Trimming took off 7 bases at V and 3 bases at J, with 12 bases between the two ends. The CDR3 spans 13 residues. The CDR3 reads CASTSVSHTEAFF. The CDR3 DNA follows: TGTGCCAGCACCTCCGTGAGCCACACTGAAGCTTTCTTT.

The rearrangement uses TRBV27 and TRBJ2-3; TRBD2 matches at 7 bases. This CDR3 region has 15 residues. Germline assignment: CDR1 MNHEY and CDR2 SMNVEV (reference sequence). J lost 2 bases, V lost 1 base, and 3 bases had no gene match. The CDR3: CASSLLRELTDTQYF. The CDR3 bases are TGTGCCAGCAGTTTATTGCGGGAGCTCACAGATACGCAGTATTTT.

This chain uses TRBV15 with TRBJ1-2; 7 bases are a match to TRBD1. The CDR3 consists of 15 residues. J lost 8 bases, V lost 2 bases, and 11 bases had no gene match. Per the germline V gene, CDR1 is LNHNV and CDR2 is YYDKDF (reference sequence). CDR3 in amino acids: CATSRTGEKVGGYTF. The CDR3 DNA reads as TGTGCCACCAGCAGAACAGGGGAGAAGGTTGGCGGCTACACCTTC.

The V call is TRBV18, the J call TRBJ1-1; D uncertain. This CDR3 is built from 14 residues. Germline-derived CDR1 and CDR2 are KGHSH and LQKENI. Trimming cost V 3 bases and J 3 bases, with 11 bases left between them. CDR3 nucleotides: TGTGCCAGCTCACCTCGATTGAGCGACACTGAAGCTTTCTTT. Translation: CASSPRLSDTEAFF.

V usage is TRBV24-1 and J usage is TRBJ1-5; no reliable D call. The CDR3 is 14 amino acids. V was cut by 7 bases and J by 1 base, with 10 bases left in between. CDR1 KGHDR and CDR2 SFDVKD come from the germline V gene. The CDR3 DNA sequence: TGTGCCACCAGGGCCCGGGAAAGCAATCAGCCCCAGCATTTT. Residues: CATRARESNQPQHF.

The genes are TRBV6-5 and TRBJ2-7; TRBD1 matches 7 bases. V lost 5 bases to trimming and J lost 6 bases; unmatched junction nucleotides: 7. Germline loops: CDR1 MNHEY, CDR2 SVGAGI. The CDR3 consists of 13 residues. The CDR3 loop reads CASSPGQQVEQYV. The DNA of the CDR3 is TGTGCCAGCAGTCCGGGACAGCAGGTCGAGCAGTACGTC.

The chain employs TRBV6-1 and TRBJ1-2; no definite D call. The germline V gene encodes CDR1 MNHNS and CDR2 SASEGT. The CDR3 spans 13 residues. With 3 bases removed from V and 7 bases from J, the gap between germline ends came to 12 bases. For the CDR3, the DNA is TGTGCCAGCAGTGACCCACTGGAGGCTGGCTACACCTTC. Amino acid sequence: CASSDPLEAGYTF.

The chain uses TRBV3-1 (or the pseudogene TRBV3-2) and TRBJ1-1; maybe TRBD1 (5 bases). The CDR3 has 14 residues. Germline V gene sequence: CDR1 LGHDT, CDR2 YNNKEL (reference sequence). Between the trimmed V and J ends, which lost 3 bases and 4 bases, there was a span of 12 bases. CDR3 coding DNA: TGTGCCAGCAGCCAGCAGGGAACGTCCACTGAAGCTTTCTTT. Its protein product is CASSQQGTSTEAFF.

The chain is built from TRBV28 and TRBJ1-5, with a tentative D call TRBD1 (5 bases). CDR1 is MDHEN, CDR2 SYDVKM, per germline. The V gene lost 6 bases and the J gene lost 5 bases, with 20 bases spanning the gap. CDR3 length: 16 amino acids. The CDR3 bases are TGTGCCAGCAGCCCCATTGTGGGAGGGGATGATCAGCCCCAGCATTTT. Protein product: CASSPIVGGDDQPQHF.

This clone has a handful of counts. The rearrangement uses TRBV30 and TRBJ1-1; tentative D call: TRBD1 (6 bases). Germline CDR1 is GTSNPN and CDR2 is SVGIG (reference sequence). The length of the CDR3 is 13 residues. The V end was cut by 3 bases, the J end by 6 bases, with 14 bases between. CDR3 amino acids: CAWRGRGVAEAFF. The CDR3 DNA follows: TGTGCCTGGAGAGGCAGGGGAGTGGCTGAAGCTTTCTTT.

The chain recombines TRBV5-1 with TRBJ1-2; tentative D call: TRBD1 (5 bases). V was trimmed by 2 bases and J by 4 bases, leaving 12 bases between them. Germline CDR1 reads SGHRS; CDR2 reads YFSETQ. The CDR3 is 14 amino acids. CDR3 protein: CASSLRTPSYGYTF. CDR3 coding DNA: TGCGCCAGCAGCTTACGGACACCCAGCTATGGCTACACCTTC.

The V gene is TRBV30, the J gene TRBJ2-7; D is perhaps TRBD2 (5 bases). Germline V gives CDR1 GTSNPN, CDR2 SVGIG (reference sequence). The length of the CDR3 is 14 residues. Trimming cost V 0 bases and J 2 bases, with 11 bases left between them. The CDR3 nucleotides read TGTGCCTGGAGTGTACGATCCGGGACCTACGAGCAGTACTTC. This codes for CAWSVRSGTYEQYF.

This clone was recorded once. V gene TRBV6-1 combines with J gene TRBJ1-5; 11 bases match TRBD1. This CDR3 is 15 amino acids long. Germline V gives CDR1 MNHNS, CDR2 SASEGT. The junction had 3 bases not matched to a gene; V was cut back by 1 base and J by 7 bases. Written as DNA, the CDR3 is TGTGCCAGCAGTGAAGAAGGGACAGGGGGACAGCCCCAGCATTTT. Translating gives CASSEEGTGGQPQHF.

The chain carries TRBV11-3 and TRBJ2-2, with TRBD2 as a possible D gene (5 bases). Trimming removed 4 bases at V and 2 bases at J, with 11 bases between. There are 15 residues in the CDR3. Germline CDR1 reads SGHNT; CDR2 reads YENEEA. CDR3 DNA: TGTGCCAGCAGCTCCCGGACTCGTAACACCGGGGAGCTGTTTTTT. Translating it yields CASSSRTRNTGELFF.

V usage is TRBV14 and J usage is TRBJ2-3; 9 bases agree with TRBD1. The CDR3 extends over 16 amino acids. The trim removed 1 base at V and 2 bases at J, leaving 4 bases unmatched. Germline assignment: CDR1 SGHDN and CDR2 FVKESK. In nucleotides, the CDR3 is TGTGCCAGCAGCCAAGCGAGGGACAGGGCCACAGATACGCAGTATTTT. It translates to CASSQARDRATDTQYF. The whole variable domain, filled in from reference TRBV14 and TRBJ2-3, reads EAGVTQFPSHSVIEKGQTVTLRCDPISGHDNLYWYRRVMGKEIKFLLHFVKESKQDESGMPNNRFLAERTGGTYSTLKVQPAELEDSGVYFCASSQARDRATDTQYFGPGTRLTVL.

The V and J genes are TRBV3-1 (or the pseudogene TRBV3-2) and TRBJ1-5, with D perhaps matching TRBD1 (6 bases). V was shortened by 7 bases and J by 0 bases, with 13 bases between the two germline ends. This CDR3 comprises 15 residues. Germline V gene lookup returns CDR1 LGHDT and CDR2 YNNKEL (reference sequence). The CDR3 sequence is CASTLGTNSNQPQHF. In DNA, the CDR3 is TGTGCCAGCACCTTGGGGACAAATAGCAATCAGCCCCAGCATTTT.

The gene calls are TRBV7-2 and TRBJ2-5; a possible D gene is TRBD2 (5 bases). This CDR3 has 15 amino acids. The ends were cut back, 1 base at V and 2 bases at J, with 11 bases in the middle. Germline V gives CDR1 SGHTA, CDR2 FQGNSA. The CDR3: CASSLDPREQETQYF. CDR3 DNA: TGTGCCAGCAGCTTAGATCCCCGGGAACAAGAGACCCAGTACTTC. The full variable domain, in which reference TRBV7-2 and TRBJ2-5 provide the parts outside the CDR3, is GAGVSQSPSNKVTEKGKDVELRCDPISGHTALYWYRQSLGQGLEFLIYFQGNSAPDKSGLPSDRFSAERTGGSVSTLTIQRTQQEDSAVYLCASSLDPREQETQYFGPGTRLLVL.

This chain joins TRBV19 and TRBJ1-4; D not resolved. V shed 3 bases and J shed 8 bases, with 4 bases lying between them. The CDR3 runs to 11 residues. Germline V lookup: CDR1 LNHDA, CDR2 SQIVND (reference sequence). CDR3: CASSIQEKLFF. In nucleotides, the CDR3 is TGTGCCAGTAGTATCCAGGAAAAACTGTTTTTT.

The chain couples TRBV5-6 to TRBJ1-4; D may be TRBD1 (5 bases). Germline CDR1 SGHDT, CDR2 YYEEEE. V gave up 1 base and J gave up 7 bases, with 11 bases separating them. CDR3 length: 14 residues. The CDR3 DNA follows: TGTGCCAGCAGCTTGAAGGGGCTGGGTGAAAAACTGTTTTTT. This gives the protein CASSLKGLGEKLFF. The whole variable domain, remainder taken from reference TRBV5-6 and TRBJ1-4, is DAGVTQSPTHLIKTRGQQVTLRCSPKSGHDTVSWYQQALGQGPQFIFQYYEEEERQRGNFPDRFSGHQFPNYSSELNVNALLLGDSALYLCASSLKGLGEKLFFGSGTQLSVL.

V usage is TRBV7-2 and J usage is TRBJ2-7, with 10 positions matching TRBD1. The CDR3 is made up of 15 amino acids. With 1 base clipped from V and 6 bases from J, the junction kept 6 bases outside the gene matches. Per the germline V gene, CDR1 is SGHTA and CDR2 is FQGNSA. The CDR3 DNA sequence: TGTGCCAGCAGCTTAGGGGGGACAGGGGTGGTCGAGCAGTACTTC. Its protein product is CASSLGGTGVVEQYF.

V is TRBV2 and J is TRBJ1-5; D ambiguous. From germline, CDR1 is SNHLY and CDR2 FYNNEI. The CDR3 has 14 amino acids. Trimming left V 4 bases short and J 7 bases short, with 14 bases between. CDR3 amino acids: CASSGPGKTQPQHF. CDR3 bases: TGTGCCAGCAGTGGACCAGGCAAAACACAGCCCCAGCATTTT.